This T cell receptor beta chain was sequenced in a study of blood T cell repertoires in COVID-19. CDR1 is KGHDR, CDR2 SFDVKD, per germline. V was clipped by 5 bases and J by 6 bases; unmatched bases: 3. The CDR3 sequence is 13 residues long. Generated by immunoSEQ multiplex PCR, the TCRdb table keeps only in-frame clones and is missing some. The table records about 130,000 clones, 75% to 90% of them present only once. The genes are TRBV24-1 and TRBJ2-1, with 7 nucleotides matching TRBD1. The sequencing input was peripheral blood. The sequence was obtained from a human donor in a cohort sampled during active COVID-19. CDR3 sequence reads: CATSGQGPNEQFF. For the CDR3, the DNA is TGTGCCACCAGTGGACAGGGTCCCAATGAGCAGTTCTTC.